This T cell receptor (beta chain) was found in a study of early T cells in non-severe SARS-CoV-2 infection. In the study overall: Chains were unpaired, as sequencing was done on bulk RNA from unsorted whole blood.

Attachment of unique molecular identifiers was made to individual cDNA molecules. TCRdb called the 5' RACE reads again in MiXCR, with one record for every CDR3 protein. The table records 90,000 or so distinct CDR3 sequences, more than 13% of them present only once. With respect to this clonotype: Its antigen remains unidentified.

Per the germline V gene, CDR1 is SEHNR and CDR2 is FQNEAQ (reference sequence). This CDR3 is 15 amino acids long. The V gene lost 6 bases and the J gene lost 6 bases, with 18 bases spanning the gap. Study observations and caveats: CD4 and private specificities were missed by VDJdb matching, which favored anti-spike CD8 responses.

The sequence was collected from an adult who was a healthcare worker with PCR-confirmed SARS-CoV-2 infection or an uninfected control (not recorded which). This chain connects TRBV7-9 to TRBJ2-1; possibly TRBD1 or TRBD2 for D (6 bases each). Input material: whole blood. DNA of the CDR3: TGTGCCAGCAGGCGAGGGGGGCTACTCTCCAATGAGCAGTTCTTC. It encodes CASRRGGLLSNEQFF.